The source of this T cell receptor beta chain is a study of shared clonotypes between healthy human individuals. This clone has at least ten counts. The CDR3 contains 13 residues. Sequenced by immunoSEQ multiplex PCR; TCRdb stores in-frame clones only, minus some. The sample carries approximately 95,000 clones, about 68% recorded once. The receptor was isolated from a man aged 25-45 years in good health. The chain carries TRBV21-1 and TRBJ2-1; the D call of TRBD1 is as the table states it, not checked on the DNA. TRBV21-1 corresponds to a pseudogene. The specimen was memory CD8+ T cells sorted from blood. The subset is: CD45RO+ cells pooled with CCR7-negative TemRA cells. This chain's CDR3 is CASSKGPDTEQFF. In DNA form, the CDR3 reads TGTGCCAGCAGCAAAGGGCCAGATACTGAGCAGTTCTTC.